The 27 T cell receptor beta chains given below trace back to one sample, sequenced in a study of cytomegalovirus exposure and HLA in healthy donors. It was with 60 Vbeta and 13 Jbeta primers that the PCR ran. Generated by immunoSEQ multiplex PCR, the TCRdb table keeps only in-frame clones and is missing some. The table has roughly 100,000 clones, around 75% seen once. The sequenced sample was PBMCs. Receptors originate from a man younger than 40 in good health and CMV-seropositive.

This sequence joins TRBV4-3 and TRBJ1-2, with D possibly TRBD1 on 5 matching bases. The CDR3 has 16 residues. Germline CDR1 reads LGHNA; CDR2 reads YSLEER. V shed 0 bases and J shed 7 bases, with 18 bases lying between them. CDR3 sequence reads: CASSQDYWVGGAGYTF. Written as DNA, the CDR3 is TGCGCCAGCAGCCAAGATTATTGGGTCGGGGGAGCTGGCTACACCTTC.

The V gene is TRBV11-2, the J gene TRBJ2-2; D perhaps matches TRBD1 (6 bases). The CDR3 length is 13 residues. Germline loops: CDR1 SGHAT, CDR2 FQNNGV. V was trimmed by 4 bases and J by 6 bases, leaving 9 bases between them. CDR3 protein: CASSSRGSGELFF. For the CDR3, the DNA is TGTGCCAGCAGCTCCAGGGGTTCCGGGGAGCTGTTTTTT.

This clone was counted between two and nine times. Other DNA variants within this sample encode the same CDR3. The chain employs TRBV6-1 and TRBJ1-5, with 9 bases fitting TRBD1. Germline CDR1 MNHNS, CDR2 SASEGT. With V trimmed by 8 bases and J by 6 bases, 5 bases remained unmatched. This CDR3 spans 13 amino acids. The CDR3 loop reads CASEQGASQPQHF. The CDR3 DNA sequence: TGTGCCAGCGAACAGGGGGCGAGTCAGCCCCAGCATTTT.

CDR3 bases: TGTGCCAGCAGCTTAGGACTAGCGGGGGCTGAAGAGACCCAGTACTTC. This translates into CASSLGLAGAEETQYF. J is TRBJ2-5 and V is TRBV5-4, with 13 nucleotides matching TRBD2. V gave up 2 bases and J gave up 3 bases; unmatched junction bases: 4. The CDR3 loop spans 16 amino acids. CDR1 is SGHNT and CDR2 is YYREEE in the germline V gene (reference sequence). Full variable domain (missing parts from reference TRBV5-4 and TRBJ2-5): ETGVTQSPTHLIKTRGQQVTLRCSSQSGHNTVSWYQQALGQGPQFIFQYYREEENGRGNFPPRFSGLQFPNYSSELNVNALELDDSALYLCASSLGLAGAEETQYFGPGTRLLVL.

J is TRBJ2-7 and V is TRBV5-8, with 7 bases identical to TRBD1. The CDR3 has 14 amino acids. The germline gives CDR1 SGHTS, CDR2 YDEGEE. With 0 bases clipped from V and 2 bases from J, the junction kept 2 bases outside the gene matches. CDR3 in DNA: TGTGCCAGCAGCTTGGAAGGGACAGCCTACGAGCAGTACTTC. Amino acids: CASSLEGTAYEQYF.

The rearrangement joins TRBV4-1 to TRBJ2-5, with TRBD2 matching over 12 bases. Trimming at V came to 3 bases and at J to 1 base, leaving 3 bases not matched to a gene. The V gene's germline CDR1 is MGHRA and CDR2 YSYEKL. The CDR3 is 16 amino acids. The CDR3 DNA follows: TGCGCCAGCAGCCACCTACTAGCGGGGGGCCAAGAGACCCAGTACTTC. This encodes CASSHLLAGGQETQYF.

V and J are TRBV6-1 and TRBJ1-5; 9 bases fit TRBD1. The germline V gene encodes CDR1 MNHNS and CDR2 SASEGT. J gave up 4 bases and V 3 bases, and 7 bases lay outside the gene matches. This CDR3 has 16 residues. This CDR3 is CASSDTGGAWNQPQHF. Written as DNA, the CDR3 is TGTGCCAGCAGTGACACAGGGGGCGCATGGAATCAGCCCCAGCATTTT.

The chain has TRBV18 and TRBJ2-7; the D gene is possibly TRBD1 (6 bases). The germline V and J ends were trimmed by 3 bases and 6 bases, with 18 bases remaining between them. There are 15 residues in the CDR3. CDR1 KGHSH and CDR2 LQKENI come from the germline V gene. The CDR3 loop is CASSPPLVQGREQYF. CDR3 nucleotides: TGTGCCAGCTCACCGCCTTTAGTACAGGGACGCGAGCAGTACTTC.

The rearrangement joins TRBV15 to TRBJ2-3; 14 bases are a match to TRBD2. The length of the CDR3 is 19 residues. V lost 4 bases to trimming and J lost 6 bases; unmatched junction nucleotides: 15. Germline V gene data show CDR1 as LNHNV and CDR2 as YYDKDF (reference sequence). This chain's CDR3 is CATSTRLAGGIRLWDTQYF. The DNA of the CDR3 is TGTGCCACCAGCACTAGACTAGCGGGGGGGATAAGATTGTGGGATACGCAGTATTTT.

The chain recombines TRBV28 with TRBJ1-6, with D maybe TRBD1 (6 bases). Trimming stripped 5 bases from V and 2 bases from J, with 13 bases between. Per germline, CDR1 MDHEN and CDR2 SYDVKM. The CDR3 length is 16 residues. The CDR3 DNA sequence: TGTGCCAGCAGTACCATAACAGGGACCTATAATTCACCCCTCCACTTT. Translation gives CASSTITGTYNSPLHF. Filled out from reference TRBV28 and TRBJ1-6, the complete variable domain reads DVKVTQSSRYLVKRTGEKVFLECVQDMDHENMFWYRQDPGLGLRLIYFSYDVKMKEKGDIPEGYSVSREKKERFSLILESASTNQTSMYLCASSTITGTYNSPLHFGNGTRLTVT.

The chain carries TRBV4-1 and TRBJ1-5; TRBD1 is a possible D gene (5 bases). CDR3 size: 15 residues. Germline V CDR1 and CDR2: MGHRA, YSYEKL. The ends were cut back, 3 bases at V and 2 bases at J, with 11 bases in the middle. CDR3 in amino acids: CASSQGRGGNQPQHF. The CDR3 nucleotides read TGCGCCAGCAGCCAGGGACGGGGGGGCAATCAGCCCCAGCATTTT.

This chain joins TRBV4-1 and TRBJ2-4; 12 nucleotides line up with TRBD2. This CDR3 has 20 residues. Germline CDR1 reads MGHRA; CDR2 reads YSYEKL. With 3 bases clipped from V and 0 bases from J, the junction kept 12 bases outside the gene matches. In DNA, the CDR3 is TGCGCCAGCAGCCACCACGGACTAGCGGGGCCTCGAATAGCCAAAAACATTCAGTACTTC. Translating gives CASSHHGLAGPRIAKNIQYF.

The chain has TRBV19 and TRBJ1-5, with 9 bases that match TRBD1. Per germline, CDR1 LNHDA and CDR2 SQIVND (reference sequence). V lost 5 bases and J lost 3; bases outside the gene matches: 11. The CDR3 length is 17 residues. The CDR3 spells CASSPRTGTGYNQPQHF. DNA of the CDR3: TGTGCCAGTAGTCCGAGGACCGGGACAGGGTACAATCAGCCCCAGCATTTT.

The CDR3 reads CASSPKSGSAYGYTF. Written as DNA, the CDR3 is TGTGCCAGCAGCCCGAAGTCGGGGTCCGCTTATGGCTACACCTTC. The chain has TRBV7-2 and TRBJ1-2; D not certain. Germline loops: CDR1 SGHTA, CDR2 FQGNSA. Trimming pared 5 bases from V and 5 bases from J, leaving 18 bases between. This CDR3 is 15 amino acids long.

The chain employs TRBV5-4 and TRBJ2-1, with 9 positions matching TRBD2. Per the germline V gene, CDR1 is SGHNT and CDR2 is YYREEE (reference sequence). The CDR3 has 15 residues. Losses at the gene ends were 0 bases for V and 8 bases for J; bases not matched to a gene: 6. Written as DNA, the CDR3 is TGTGCCAGCAGCTTGGTTGTAGCGGGGGTCGATGAGCAGTTCTTC. It translates to CASSLVVAGVDEQFF.

The genes are TRBV2 and TRBJ2-7; D possibly corresponds to TRBD1 (5 bases). CDR1 is SNHLY and CDR2 is FYNNEI in the germline V gene. There are 15 residues in the CDR3. V was pared by 1 base and J by 3 bases, with 13 bases between. The DNA of the CDR3 is TGTGCCAGCAGTGAAGGTTTACCGACAGACTACGAGCAGTACTTC. It translates to CASSEGLPTDYEQYF. Supplemented by reference TRBV2 and TRBJ2-7, the full variable domain reads EPEVTQTPSHQVTQMGQEVILRCVPISNHLYFYWYRQILGQKVEFLVSFYNNEISEKSEIFDDQFSVERPDGSNFTLKIRSTKLEDSAMYFCASSEGLPTDYEQYFGPGTRLTVT.

The gene calls are TRBV18 and TRBJ2-3; 10 bases map to TRBD2. V lost 5 bases, J lost 5 bases, and 4 bases stayed unmatched. The CDR3 loop spans 14 amino acids. The V gene's germline CDR1 is KGHSH and CDR2 LQKENI. The CDR3 nucleotides read TGTGCCAGCTCAGCGCTAGCGGGGGAAGATACGCAGTATTTT. It encodes CASSALAGEDTQYF.

J is TRBJ1-5 and V is TRBV30; 7 bases align to TRBD1. V was pared by 1 base and J by 9 bases, with 6 bases of the junction left unmatched. CDR1 GTSNPN and CDR2 SVGIG come from the germline V gene (reference sequence). The CDR3 is made up of 13 amino acids. The CDR3 spells CAWSARQGGPQHF. In nucleotides, the CDR3 is TGTGCCTGGAGTGCCCGACAGGGTGGGCCCCAGCATTTT.

This chain uses TRBV18 with TRBJ2-1; 9 bases are a match to TRBD2. The length of the CDR3 is 15 residues. Germline V CDR1 and CDR2: KGHSH, LQKENI. Unmatched junction bases numbered 7, after V lost 4 bases and J lost 6 bases. Here the CDR3 reads CASSLYGTSSNEQFF. CDR3 nucleotide sequence: TGTGCCAGCTCACTTTATGGGACTAGCTCCAATGAGCAGTTCTTC.

CDR3 DNA sequence: TGCGCTGCCGGCACCGGGGAGCTGTTTTTT. Translating it yields CAAGTGELFF. This chain connects TRBV4-1 to TRBJ2-2; D not certain. The CDR3 has 10 residues. Germline assignment: CDR1 MGHRA and CDR2 YSYEKL.

For the CDR3, the DNA is TGTGCCGGCCGACAGGGGCTGAACACTGAAGCTTTCTTT. The encoded protein is CAGRQGLNTEAFF. The chain uses TRBV18 and TRBJ1-1; 8 bases line up with TRBD1. V lost 11 bases and J lost 0; bases outside the gene matches: 5. The germline V gene encodes CDR1 KGHSH and CDR2 LQKENI. CDR3 length: 13 amino acids.

This sequence joins TRBV5-1 and TRBJ2-5; 14 nucleotides align to TRBD2. The germline gives CDR1 SGHRS, CDR2 YFSETQ. With 4 bases clipped from V and 5 bases from J, the junction kept 7 bases outside the gene matches. The CDR3 runs to 16 residues. CDR3 residues: CASSTGLAGVLETQYF. CDR3 DNA sequence: TGCGCCAGCAGCACGGGACTAGCGGGGGTCCTTGAGACCCAGTACTTC.

The chain recombines TRBV5-4 with TRBJ1-2; perhaps TRBD1 as D (6 bases). With 4 bases removed from V and 2 bases from J, the gap between germline ends came to 18 bases. The CDR3 covers 16 residues. Germline-derived CDR1 and CDR2 are SGHNT and YYREEE (reference sequence). CDR3 coding DNA: TGTGCCAGCAGCCCCATAAGGGCAGGGGAGAACTATGGCTACACCTTC. It translates to CASSPIRAGENYGYTF.

This clone was seen more than once but under ten times. The V gene is TRBV6-4, the J gene TRBJ2-3; maybe TRBD1 (6 bases). The CDR3 has 15 residues. The ends were cut back, 4 bases at V and 1 base at J, with 12 bases in the middle. Germline CDR1 and CDR2: MRHNA and SNTAGT. The DNA for the CDR3 is TGTGCCAGCAGTGTGGCGGCAGGGGGCACAGATACGCAGTATTTT. Its protein is CASSVAAGGTDTQYF.

The V call is TRBV11-2, the J call TRBJ1-2; 7 bases fit TRBD1. The trim removed 2 bases at V and 6 bases at J, leaving 6 bases unmatched. CDR1 and CDR2 (germline): SGHAT, FQNNGV. The CDR3 has 14 residues. DNA of the CDR3: TGTGCCAGCAGCTTAAGACAAGGGGGCGATGGCTACACCTTC. This encodes CASSLRQGGDGYTF. The whole variable domain, remainder taken from reference TRBV11-2 and TRBJ1-2, is EAGVAQSPRYKIIEKRQSVAFWCNPISGHATLYWYQQILGQGPKLLIQFQNNGVVDDSQLPKDRFSAERLKGVDSTLKIQPAKLEDSAVYLCASSLRQGGDGYTFGSGTRLTVV.

This rearrangement joins TRBV4-2 to TRBJ2-4, with 9 nucleotides matching TRBD1. This CDR3 has 15 amino acids. Losses at the gene ends were 4 bases for V and 6 bases for J; bases not matched to a gene: 7. CDR1 is LGHNA, CDR2 YNFKEQ, per germline. The CDR3 DNA reads TGTGCCAGCAGCCCCAGCGCGGGACAGGGAAACATTCAGTACTTC. Translating gives CASSPSAGQGNIQYF.

The V and J genes are TRBV6-5 and TRBJ1-1, with 9 bases matching TRBD1. Looked up from germline, CDR1 is MNHEY and CDR2 is SVGAGI. The junction had 6 bases not matched to a gene; V was cut back by 4 bases and J by 0 bases. This CDR3 has 16 residues. The DNA of the CDR3 is TGTGCCAGCAGTTTCGGGACAGGGAAACTGAACACTGAAGCTTTCTTT. The encoded protein is CASSFGTGKLNTEAFF.